The 5 T cell receptor beta chains below come from one sample, sequenced in a study of shared clonotypes between healthy human individuals. TCRdb's copy holds only in-frame clones and misses some; the assay was immunoSEQ multiplex PCR. The sample contains roughly 120,000 clones, around 66% of which appear only once. Material for sequencing was memory CD8+ T cells sorted from blood. Subset reported: CD45RO+ cells pooled with CCR7-negative TemRA cells. Receptors originate from a woman in her thirties in good health.

The rearrangement links TRBV18 to TRBJ2-7; D is perhaps TRBD1 (6 bases). The length of the CDR3 is 14 residues. CDR1 is KGHSH and CDR2 is LQKENI in the germline V gene. Deletions cut 3 bases from V and 3 bases from J, with 12 bases between. CDR3 sequence reads: CASSPGDRIYEQYF. The CDR3 DNA reads as TGTGCCAGCTCACCGGGAGACAGGATCTACGAGCAGTACTTC.

The chain is built from TRBV4-2 and TRBJ2-5; 9 bases are shared with TRBD2. The CDR3 has 15 residues. Per the germline V gene, CDR1 is LGHNA and CDR2 is YNFKEQ. J lost 2 bases, V lost 3 bases, and 4 bases had no gene match. The CDR3 nucleotides are TGTGCCAGCAGCCAGGGACTAGCCGGACAAGAGACCCAGTACTTC. As protein: CASSQGLAGQETQYF.

The chain combines TRBV2 with TRBJ2-6; maybe TRBD2 (5 bases). Trimming cost V 3 bases and J 0 bases, with 12 bases left between them. Germline V gene data show CDR1 as SNHLY and CDR2 as FYNNEI. The CDR3 covers 17 residues. Written as DNA, the CDR3 is TGTGCCAGCAGTGAGACAACTAGTTCCTCTGGGGCCAACGTCCTGACTTTC. It specifies CASSETTSSSGANVLTF.

This chain uses TRBV7-9 with TRBJ2-7, with D perhaps TRBD1 or TRBD2 (5 bases each). The germline V gene encodes CDR1 SEHNR and CDR2 FQNEAQ (reference sequence). Trimming pared 10 bases from V and 4 bases from J, leaving 17 bases between. The length of the CDR3 is 13 residues. CDR3 coding DNA: TGTGCCACCACCGGGACGGATCTTTACGAGCAGTACTTC. It specifies CATTGTDLYEQYF.

The chain carries TRBV29-1 and TRBJ2-1; D unclear. From germline, CDR1 is SQVTM and CDR2 ANQGSEA. The CDR3 spans 15 residues. V shed 6 bases and J shed 6 bases, with 21 bases lying between them. The DNA for the CDR3 is TGCAGCGTGAACCTCATAACCGGGTTCCCCAATGAGCAGTTCTTC. Translating gives CSVNLITGFPNEQFF.